Sequencing of this TCR beta chain was carried out in a study of fetal regulatory T cell absence and autoimmunity. Regarding the study as a whole: Compared with cord blood, pancreas showed oligoclonal TCR enrichment, some clones over 85-fold.

CDR1 is SGHTA, CDR2 FQGNSA, per germline. Trimming cost V 4 bases and J 8 bases; bases outside gene matches: 4. CDR3 size: 14 residues. In regard to this clone: Its cognate antigen is unknown.

Assay used: immunoSEQ multiplex PCR; TCRdb lists only in-frame clones, some missing. The table has approximately 46,000 clones, around 85% seen once; the top ten hold approximately 0.45%. The chain is built from TRBV7-2 and TRBJ2-1, with 11 nucleotides matching TRBD2. This receptor was identified in a newborn boy with IPEX syndrome. Sequenced: cord blood. The CDR3 nucleotides are TGTGCCAGCAGCTCTAGCGGGAGGCACCATGAGCAGTTCTTC. Translated, it gives CASSSSGRHHEQFF.